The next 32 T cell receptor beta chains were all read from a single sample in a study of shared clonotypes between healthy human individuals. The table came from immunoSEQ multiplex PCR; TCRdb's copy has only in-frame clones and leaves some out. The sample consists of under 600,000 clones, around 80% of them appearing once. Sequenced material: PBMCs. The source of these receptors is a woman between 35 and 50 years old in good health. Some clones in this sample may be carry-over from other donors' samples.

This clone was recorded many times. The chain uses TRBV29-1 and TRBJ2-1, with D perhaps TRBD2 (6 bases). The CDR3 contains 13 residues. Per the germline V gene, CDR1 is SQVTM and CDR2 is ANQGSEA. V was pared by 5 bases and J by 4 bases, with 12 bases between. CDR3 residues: CSVSTRSYNEQFF. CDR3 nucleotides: TGCAGCGTTTCGACTAGATCTTACAATGAGCAGTTCTTC.

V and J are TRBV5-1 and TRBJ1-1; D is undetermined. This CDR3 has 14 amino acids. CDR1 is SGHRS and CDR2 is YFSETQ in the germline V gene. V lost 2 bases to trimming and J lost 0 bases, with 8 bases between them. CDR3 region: CASSFGDMNTEAFF. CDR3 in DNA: TGCGCCAGCAGCTTTGGAGACATGAACACTGAAGCTTTCTTT.

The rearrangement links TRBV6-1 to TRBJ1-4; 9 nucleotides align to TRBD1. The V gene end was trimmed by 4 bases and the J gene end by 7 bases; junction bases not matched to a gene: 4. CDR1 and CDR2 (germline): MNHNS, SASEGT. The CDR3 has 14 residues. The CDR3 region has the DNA TGTGCCAGCAGTGGGGACAGGGTTGGTGAAAAACTGTTTTTT. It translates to CASSGDRVGEKLFF.

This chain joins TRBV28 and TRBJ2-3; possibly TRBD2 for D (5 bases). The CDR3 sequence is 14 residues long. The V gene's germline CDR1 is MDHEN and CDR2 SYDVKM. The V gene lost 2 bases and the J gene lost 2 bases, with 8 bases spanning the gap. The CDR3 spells CASSLGLPTDTQYF. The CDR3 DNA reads TGTGCCAGCAGTTTAGGACTTCCCACAGATACGCAGTATTTT. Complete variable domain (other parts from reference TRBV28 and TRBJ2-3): DVKVTQSSRYLVKRTGEKVFLECVQDMDHENMFWYRQDPGLGLRLIYFSYDVKMKEKGDIPEGYSVSREKKERFSLILESASTNQTSMYLCASSLGLPTDTQYFGPGTRLTVL.

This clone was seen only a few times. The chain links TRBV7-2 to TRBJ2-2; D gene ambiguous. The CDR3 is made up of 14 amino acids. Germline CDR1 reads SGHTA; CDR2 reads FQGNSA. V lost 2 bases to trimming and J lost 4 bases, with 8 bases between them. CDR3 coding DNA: TGTGCCAGCAGCTTAAGACCGACCACCGGGGAGCTGTTTTTT. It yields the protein CASSLRPTTGELFF.

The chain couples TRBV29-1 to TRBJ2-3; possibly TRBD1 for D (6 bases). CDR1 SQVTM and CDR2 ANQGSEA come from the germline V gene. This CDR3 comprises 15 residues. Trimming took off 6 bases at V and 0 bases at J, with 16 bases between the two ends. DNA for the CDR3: TGCAGCGTGTGCCTACAGGGTTCTAGCACAGATACGCAGTATTTT. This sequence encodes CSVCLQGSSTDTQYF.

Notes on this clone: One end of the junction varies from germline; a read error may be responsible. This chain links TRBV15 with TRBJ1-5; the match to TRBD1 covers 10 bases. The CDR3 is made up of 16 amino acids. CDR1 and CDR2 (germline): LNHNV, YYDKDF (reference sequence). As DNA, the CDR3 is TGTGTCACCAGCAGGGGGGACAGGGGAGGGAATCAGCCCCAGCATTTT. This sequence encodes CVTSRGDRGGNQPQHF.

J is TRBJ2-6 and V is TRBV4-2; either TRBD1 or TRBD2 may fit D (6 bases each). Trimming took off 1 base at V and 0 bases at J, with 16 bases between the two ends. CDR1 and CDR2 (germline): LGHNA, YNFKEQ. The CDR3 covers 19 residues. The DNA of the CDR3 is TGTGCCAGCAGCCAAGGCCTTTTAGGGGGGCCCTCTGGGGCCAACGTCCTGACTTTC. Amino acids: CASSQGLLGGPSGANVLTF.

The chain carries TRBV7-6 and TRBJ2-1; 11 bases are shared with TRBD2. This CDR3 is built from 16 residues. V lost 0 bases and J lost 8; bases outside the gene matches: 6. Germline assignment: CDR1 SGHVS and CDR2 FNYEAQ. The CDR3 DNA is TGTGCCAGCAGCTTAGCCGCTAGCGGGAGGTTCGATGAGCAGTTCTTC. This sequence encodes CASSLAASGRFDEQFF.

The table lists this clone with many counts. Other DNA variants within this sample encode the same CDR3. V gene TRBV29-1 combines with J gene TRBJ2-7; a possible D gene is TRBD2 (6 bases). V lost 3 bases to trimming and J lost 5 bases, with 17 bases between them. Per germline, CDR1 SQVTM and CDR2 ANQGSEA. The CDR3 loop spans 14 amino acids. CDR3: CSVDASSDGNEQYF. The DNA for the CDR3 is TGCAGCGTTGATGCTTCTAGCGATGGGAACGAGCAGTACTTC.

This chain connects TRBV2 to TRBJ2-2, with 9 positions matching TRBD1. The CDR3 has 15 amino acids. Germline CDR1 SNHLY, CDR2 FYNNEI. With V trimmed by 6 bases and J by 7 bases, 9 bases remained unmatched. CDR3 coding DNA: TGTGCCAGCAGGAGGTTACAGGGGGCGGTCGGGGAGCTGTTTTTT. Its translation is CASRRLQGAVGELFF. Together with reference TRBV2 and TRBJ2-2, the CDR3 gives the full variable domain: EPEVTQTPSHQVTQMGQEVILRCVPISNHLYFYWYRQILGQKVEFLVSFYNNEISEKSEIFDDQFSVERPDGSNFTLKIRSTKLEDSAMYFCASRRLQGAVGELFFGEGSRLTVL.

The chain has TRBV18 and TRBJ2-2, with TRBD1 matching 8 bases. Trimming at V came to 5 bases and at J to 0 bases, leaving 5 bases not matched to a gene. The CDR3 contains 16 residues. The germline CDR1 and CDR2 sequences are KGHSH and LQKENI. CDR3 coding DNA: TGTGCCAGCTCAGCAACAGGGGGGACGAACACCGGGGAGCTGTTTTTT. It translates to CASSATGGTNTGELFF.

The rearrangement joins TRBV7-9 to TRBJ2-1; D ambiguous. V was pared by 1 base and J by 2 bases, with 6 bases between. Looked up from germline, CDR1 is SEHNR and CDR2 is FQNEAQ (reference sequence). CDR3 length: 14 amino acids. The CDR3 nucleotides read TGTGCCAGCAGCTTAGACTTTACCTACAATGAGCAGTTCTTC. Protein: CASSLDFTYNEQFF.

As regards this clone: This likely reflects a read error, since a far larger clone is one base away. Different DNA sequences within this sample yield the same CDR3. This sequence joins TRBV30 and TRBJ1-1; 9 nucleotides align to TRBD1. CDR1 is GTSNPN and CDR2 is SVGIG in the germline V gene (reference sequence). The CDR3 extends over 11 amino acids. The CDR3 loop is CAGQGFTEAFF. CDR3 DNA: TGTGCCGGACAGGGGTTCACTGAGGCTTTCTTT.

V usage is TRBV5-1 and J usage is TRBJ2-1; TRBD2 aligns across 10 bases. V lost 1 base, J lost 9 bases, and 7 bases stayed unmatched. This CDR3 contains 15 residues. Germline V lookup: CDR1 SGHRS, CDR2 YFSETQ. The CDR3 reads CASSLLAGDRGEQFF. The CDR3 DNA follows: TGCGCCAGCAGCTTGCTAGCGGGAGATCGGGGTGAGCAGTTCTTC.

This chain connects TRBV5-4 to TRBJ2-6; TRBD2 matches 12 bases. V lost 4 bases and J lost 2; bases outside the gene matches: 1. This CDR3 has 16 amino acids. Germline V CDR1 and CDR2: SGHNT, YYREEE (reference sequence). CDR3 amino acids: CASSRLAGAGANVLTF. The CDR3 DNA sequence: TGTGCCAGCAGCCGACTAGCGGGAGCTGGGGCCAACGTCCTGACTTTC.

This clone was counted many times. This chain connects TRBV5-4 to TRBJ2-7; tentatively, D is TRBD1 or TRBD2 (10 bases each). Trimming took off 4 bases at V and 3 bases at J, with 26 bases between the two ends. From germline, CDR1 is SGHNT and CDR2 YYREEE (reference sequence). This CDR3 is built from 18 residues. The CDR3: CASSGTGASGSFVYEQYF. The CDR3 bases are TGTGCCAGCAGCGGGACAGGGGCTAGCGGGAGTTTTGTCTACGAGCAGTACTTC.

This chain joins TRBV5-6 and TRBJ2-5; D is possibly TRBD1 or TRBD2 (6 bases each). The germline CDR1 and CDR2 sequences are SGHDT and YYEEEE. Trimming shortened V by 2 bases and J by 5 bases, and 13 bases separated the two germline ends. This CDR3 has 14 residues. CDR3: CASSFPGAGETQYF. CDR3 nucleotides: TGTGCCAGCAGCTTCCCGGGGGCTGGGGAGACCCAGTACTTC.

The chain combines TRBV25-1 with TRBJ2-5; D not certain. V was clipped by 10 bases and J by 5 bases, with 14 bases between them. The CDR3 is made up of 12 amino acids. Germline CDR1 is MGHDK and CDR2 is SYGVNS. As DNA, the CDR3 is TGTGCCACCCGGGCCCCCTTCGAGACCCAGTACTTC. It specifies CATRAPFETQYF. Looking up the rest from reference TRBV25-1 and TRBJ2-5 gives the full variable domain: EADIYQTPRYLVIGTGKKITLECSQTMGHDKMYWYQQDPGMELHLIHYSYGVNSTEKGDLSSESTVSRIRTEHFPLTLESARPSHTSQYLCATRAPFETQYFGPGTRLLVL.

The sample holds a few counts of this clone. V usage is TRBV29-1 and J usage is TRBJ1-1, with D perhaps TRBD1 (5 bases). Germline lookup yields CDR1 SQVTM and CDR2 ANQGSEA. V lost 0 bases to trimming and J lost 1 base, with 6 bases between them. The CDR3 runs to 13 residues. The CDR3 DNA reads TGCAGCGTTGAAGAAACAGGGAACACTGAAGCTTTCTTT. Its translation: CSVEETGNTEAFF.

Written as DNA, the CDR3 is TGTGCCAGCAGCCCGGCCGGGGCCGATGAGCAGTTCTTC. Its translation is CASSPAGADEQFF. The J gene is TRBJ2-1, the V gene TRBV11-2; D is tentatively TRBD1 or TRBD2 (5 bases each). The germline gives CDR1 SGHAT, CDR2 FQNNGV. The CDR3 length is 13 residues. The V end was cut by 5 bases, the J end by 8 bases, with 13 bases between.

In DNA form, the CDR3 reads TGTGCCTGGAGTGAACGGGGGGCTAATGAAAAACTGTTTTTT. This codes for CAWSERGANEKLFF. The chain uses TRBV30 and TRBJ1-4; a possible D gene is TRBD1 (5 bases). The CDR3 is 14 residues long. Germline assignment: CDR1 GTSNPN and CDR2 SVGIG (reference sequence). Deletions cut 1 base from V and 3 bases from J, with 9 bases between.

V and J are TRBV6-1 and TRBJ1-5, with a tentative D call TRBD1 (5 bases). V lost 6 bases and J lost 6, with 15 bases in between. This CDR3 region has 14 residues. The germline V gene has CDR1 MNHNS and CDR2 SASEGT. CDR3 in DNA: TGTGCCAGCAGCCCGGGGGGGGAGGCTCAGCCCCAGCATTTT. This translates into CASSPGGEAQPQHF.

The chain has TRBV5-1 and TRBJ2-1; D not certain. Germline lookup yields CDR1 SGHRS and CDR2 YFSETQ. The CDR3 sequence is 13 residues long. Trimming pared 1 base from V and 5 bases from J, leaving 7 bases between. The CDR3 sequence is CASSLRLDNEQFF. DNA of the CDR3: TGCGCCAGCAGCTTGCGGCTTGACAATGAGCAGTTCTTC.

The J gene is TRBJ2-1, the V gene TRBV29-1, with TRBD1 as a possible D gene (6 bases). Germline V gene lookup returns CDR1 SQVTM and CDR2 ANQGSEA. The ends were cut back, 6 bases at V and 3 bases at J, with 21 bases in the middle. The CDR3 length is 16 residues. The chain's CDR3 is CSVPSGANYGYNEQFF. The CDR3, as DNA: TGCAGCGTGCCTTCAGGGGCTAATTATGGCTACAATGAGCAGTTCTTC.

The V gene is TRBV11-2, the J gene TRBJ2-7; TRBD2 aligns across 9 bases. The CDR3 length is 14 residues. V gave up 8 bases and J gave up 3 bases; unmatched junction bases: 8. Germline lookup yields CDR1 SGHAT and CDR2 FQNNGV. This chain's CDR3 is CASLSLAGRYEQYF. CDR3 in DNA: TGTGCCAGCTTAAGTCTAGCGGGACGCTACGAGCAGTACTTC.

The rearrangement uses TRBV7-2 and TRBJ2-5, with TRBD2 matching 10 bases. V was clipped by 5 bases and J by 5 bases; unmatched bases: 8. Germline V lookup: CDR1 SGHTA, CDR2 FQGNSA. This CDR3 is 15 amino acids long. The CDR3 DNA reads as TGTGCCAGCAGCCCCTGGACTAGCGGCGTCGAGACCCAGTACTTC. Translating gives CASSPWTSGVETQYF.

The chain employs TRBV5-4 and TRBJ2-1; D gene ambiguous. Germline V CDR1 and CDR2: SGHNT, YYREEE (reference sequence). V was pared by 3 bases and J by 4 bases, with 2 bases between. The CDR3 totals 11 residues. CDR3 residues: CASSWYNEQFF. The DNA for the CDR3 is TGTGCCAGCAGCTGGTACAATGAGCAGTTCTTC.

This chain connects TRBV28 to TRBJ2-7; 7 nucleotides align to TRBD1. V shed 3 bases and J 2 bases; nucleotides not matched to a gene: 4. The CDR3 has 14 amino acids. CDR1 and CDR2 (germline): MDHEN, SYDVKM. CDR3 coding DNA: TGTGCCAGCAGTTTCGACAGGGTGACCTACGAGCAGTACTTC. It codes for CASSFDRVTYEQYF.

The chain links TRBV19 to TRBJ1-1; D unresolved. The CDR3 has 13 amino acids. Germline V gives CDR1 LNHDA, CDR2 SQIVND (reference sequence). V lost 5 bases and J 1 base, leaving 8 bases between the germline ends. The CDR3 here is CASSAQRNTEAFF. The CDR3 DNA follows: TGTGCCAGTAGTGCTCAGAGGAACACTGAAGCTTTCTTT.

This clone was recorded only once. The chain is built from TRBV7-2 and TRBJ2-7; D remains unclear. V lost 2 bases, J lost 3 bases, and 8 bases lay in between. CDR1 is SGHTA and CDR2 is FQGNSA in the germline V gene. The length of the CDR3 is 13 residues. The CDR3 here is CASSLYSFYEQYF. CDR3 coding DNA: TGTGCCAGCAGCTTATATAGCTTCTACGAGCAGTACTTC. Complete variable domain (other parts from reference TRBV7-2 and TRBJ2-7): GAGVSQSPSNKVTEKGKDVELRCDPISGHTALYWYRQSLGQGLEFLIYFQGNSAPDKSGLPSDRFSAERTGGSVSTLTIQRTQQEDSAVYLCASSLYSFYEQYFGPGTRLTVT.

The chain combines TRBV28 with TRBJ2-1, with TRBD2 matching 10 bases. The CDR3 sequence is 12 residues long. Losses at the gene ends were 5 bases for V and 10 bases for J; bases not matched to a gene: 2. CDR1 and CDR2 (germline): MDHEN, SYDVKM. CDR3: CASSGGLAEQFF. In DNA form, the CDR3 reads TGTGCCAGCAGTGGGGGACTAGCGGAGCAGTTCTTC.